Listed here are 19 T cell receptor beta chains from one sample, sequenced in a study of CXCR3-negative and CXCR3-positive naive CD8 T cells (dated by TCRdb to the late 2010s). What the work shows at the level of the full study, not this receptor alone: TRB CDR3s from CXCR3-positive naive cells showed higher hydrophobicity (lower Kidera factor 4), lower energy, and higher strength and volume indices than CXCR3-negative naive cells.

The sequencer was a NextSeq 550. The Human TCR Profiling Kit (MiLaboratory) was used to make UMI-labeled 5' RACE TRB cDNA libraries. Each entry corresponds to one CDR3 protein sequence from reads that TCRdb reprocessed, and DNA is not given. The table for this sample shows fewer than 6,000 distinct CDR3 sequences. Roughly 1.5% of the sample lies in the top ten. Antigens of these TCRs are unknown. Specimen: naive CXCR3+ CD8+ T cells from blood. Interpreted using the paper, the cell subset or site label stands for: CD45RO-CCR7+CD27+CD95- naive CD8+ T cells expressing CXCR3 (TNR3+). The receptors derive from a human donor in good health. Some clones in this sample may be carry-over from other donors' samples.

By frequency, this clonotype registers medium-sized. The gene calls are TRBV6-1 and TRBJ2-5; TCRdb's assignment of TRBD2 cannot be checked, as there is no DNA. Germline assignment: CDR1 MNHNS and CDR2 SASEGT. The CDR3 is made up of 20 amino acids. The CDR3 spells CASSETLAGGPKTGIETQYF.

This clonotype ranks as medium-sized in terms of frequency. V gene TRBV29-1 combines with J gene TRBJ1-1. The germline V gene has CDR1 SQVTM and CDR2 ANQGSEA. This CDR3 has 12 amino acids. Here the CDR3 reads CSVGAEDTEAFF. Together with reference TRBV29-1 and TRBJ1-1, the CDR3 gives the full variable domain: SAVISQKPSRDICQRGTSLTIQCQVDSQVTMMFWYRQQPGQSLTLIATANQGSEATYESGFVIDKFPISRPNLTFSTLTVSNMSPEDSSIYLCSVGAEDTEAFFGQGTRLTVV.

This clonotype is called medium-sized based on its frequency. V and J are TRBV6-6 and TRBJ2-1; there is no DNA to check the TCRdb D call of TRBD2. Germline assignment: CDR1 MNHNY and CDR2 SVGAGI (reference sequence). The CDR3 sequence is 19 residues long. CDR3 residues: CALGSHPLPSAPSYNEQFF.

According to its frequency, this clonotype is medium-sized (0.01 to 0.1%). V gene TRBV25-1 combines with J gene TRBJ2-5; no DNA is available, so the TRBD1 call from TCRdb remains unchecked. Germline V gives CDR1 MGHDK, CDR2 SYGVNS. The CDR3 runs 15 residues. The CDR3 reads CASSGSGLGVETQYF.

This chain links TRBV28 with TRBJ2-5; TCRdb's D call of TRBD2 is untestable without DNA. From germline, CDR1 is MDHEN and CDR2 SYDVKM. The CDR3 runs 16 residues. The CDR3 sequence: CASKAGGLGGQETQYF.

Measured by frequency, this clonotype is medium-sized. V usage is TRBV2 and J usage is TRBJ2-1; the D gene TCRdb calls, TRBD2, cannot be checked with no DNA. Germline V lookup: CDR1 SNHLY, CDR2 FYNNEI. The CDR3 totals 16 residues. The CDR3: CASSASGRVLYNEQFF.

Considering frequency, this clonotype is medium-sized. This chain links TRBV19 with TRBJ1-2; the D gene TCRdb calls, TRBD1, cannot be checked with no DNA. The CDR3 spans 13 residues. Germline loops: CDR1 LNHDA, CDR2 SQIVND (reference sequence). The CDR3 sequence is CASSYRDDYGYTF.

The genes are TRBV2 and TRBJ2-3. This CDR3 has 15 residues. CDR1 SNHLY and CDR2 FYNNEI come from the germline V gene. This CDR3 is CASSVLDPSTDTQYF.

This clonotype is deemed medium-sized by its frequency. The V and J genes are TRBV27 and TRBJ2-3. There are 13 residues in the CDR3. CDR1 is MNHEY and CDR2 is SMNVEV in the germline V gene (reference sequence). This CDR3 reads CASSDTSTDTQYF.

Frequency places this clonotype as medium-sized. The V and J genes are TRBV18 and TRBJ1-6; TCRdb's D call of TRBD1 is untestable without DNA. This CDR3 spans 15 amino acids. The germline gives CDR1 KGHSH, CDR2 LQKENI. This CDR3 reads CASSPPPGTPNLLHF.

Measured by frequency, this clonotype is medium-sized. The chain employs TRBV11-2 and TRBJ2-5. Germline V gene data show CDR1 as SGHAT and CDR2 as FQNNGV. The CDR3 totals 15 residues. This chain's CDR3 is CASSDPKDSTGTQYF. The full variable domain, with the rest looked up from reference TRBV11-2 and TRBJ2-5, is EAGVAQSPRYKIIEKRQSVAFWCNPISGHATLYWYQQILGQGPKLLIQFQNNGVVDDSQLPKDRFSAERLKGVDSTLKIQPAKLEDSAVYLCASSDPKDSTGTQYFGPGTRLLVL.

The rearrangement uses TRBV6-1 and TRBJ2-6; TCRdb gives TRBD2 as the D gene, but with no DNA this cannot be confirmed. The CDR3 consists of 23 residues. Germline V gives CDR1 MNHNS, CDR2 SASEGT. The CDR3 spells CASSEVGTKRDGVSISGANVLTF.

This clonotype registers medium-sized by frequency. CDR3 sequence reads: CASSSPQSYNEQFF. The chain employs TRBV7-8 and TRBJ2-1. The CDR3 loop spans 14 amino acids. Germline CDR1 SGHVS, CDR2 FQNEAQ.

Frequency places this clonotype as medium-sized (0.01 to 0.1%). This chain uses TRBV10-3 with TRBJ1-1; TCRdb designates TRBD1, a call that cannot be tested without DNA. CDR3 length equals 13 residues. Germline assignment: CDR1 ENHRY and CDR2 SYGVKD. The CDR3 loop is CAISVGVRTEAFF.

The J gene is TRBJ1-1, the V gene TRBV6-5; the D call from TCRdb, TRBD1, cannot be confirmed without DNA. There are 14 residues in the CDR3. Germline V lookup: CDR1 MNHEY, CDR2 SVGAGI. This chain's CDR3 is CASSYGGMNTEAFF.

This clonotype counts as medium-sized by frequency. The chain has TRBV2 and TRBJ2-1; the TCRdb call, TRBD1, lacks DNA for checking. This CDR3 comprises 13 residues. The germline V gene encodes CDR1 SNHLY and CDR2 FYNNEI. This CDR3 reads CASSPPSGARLFF.

The chain employs TRBV29-1 and TRBJ2-4. CDR1 is SQVTM, CDR2 ANQGSEA, per germline. This CDR3 has 13 amino acids. The CDR3 region is CSVAVQVENIQYF.

This chain uses TRBV28 with TRBJ1-1. Germline CDR1 MDHEN, CDR2 SYDVKM. CDR3 length: 17 residues. The CDR3 sequence: CASSPGERPVSHAEAFF.

In terms of frequency, this clonotype is medium-sized. This sequence joins TRBV29-1 and TRBJ2-5. The length of the CDR3 is 12 residues. Germline values: CDR1 SQVTM, CDR2 ANQGSEA. Here the CDR3 reads CSVTSTEETQYF. The full variable domain, rest sourced from reference TRBV29-1 and TRBJ2-5, is SAVISQKPSRDICQRGTSLTIQCQVDSQVTMMFWYRQQPGQSLTLIATANQGSEATYESGFVIDKFPISRPNLTFSTLTVSNMSPEDSSIYLCSVTSTEETQYFGPGTRLLVL.